This entry lists 31 T cell receptor beta chains sequenced from one sample in a study of radiation and T cells in renal cell carcinoma. Sequencing was performed with immunoSEQ multiplex PCR; in TCRdb, only in-frame clones are kept and a portion is missing. The sample carries about 20,000 clones, around two thirds recorded once. Treatment noted: 15 Gy SBRT to primary tumor, nephrectomy 4 weeks later. The sequences come from tumor tissue, collected from a patient whose treatment included radiotherapy and nephrectomy. Receptors originate from a woman aged 70 to 79 with renal cell carcinoma.

A remark on this clone: A junction end diverges from the germline sequence, so it may reflect a read error. The chain is built from TRBV5-1 and TRBJ2-5; no clear D gene. The CDR3 covers 15 residues. In germline, CDR1 is SGHRS, CDR2 YFSETQ. The CDR3 bases are TGCGCCAGCAGCACCCGGACGGGTTTCCAAGGGACCCAGTACTTC. Translating it yields CASSTRTGFQGTQYF.

V gene TRBV5-1 combines with J gene TRBJ2-1, with D unresolved. The CDR3 totals 15 residues. V lost 0 bases and J lost 0, with 7 bases in between. Germline V lookup: CDR1 SGHRS, CDR2 YFSETQ. The CDR3 loop reads CASSLVRSSYNEQFF. CDR3 nucleotide sequence: TGCGCCAGCAGCTTGGTCAGGAGCTCCTACAATGAGCAGTTCTTC.

The chain couples TRBV28 to TRBJ2-2; the D gene is possibly TRBD1 (6 bases). CDR3 length: 13 residues. The germline CDR1 and CDR2 sequences are MDHEN and SYDVKM. With 2 bases removed from V and 7 bases from J, the gap between germline ends came to 8 bases. CDR3 protein: CASSLDRFGELFF. The CDR3 coding sequence is TGTGCCAGCAGTTTAGACAGGTTCGGGGAGCTGTTTTTT.

The chain joins TRBV18 to TRBJ1-6, with 8 bases aligning to TRBD1. Trimming took 6 bases from V and 7 from J; bases not matched to a gene: 8. The CDR3 has 15 amino acids. Germline V gives CDR1 KGHSH, CDR2 LQKENI. The CDR3 DNA reads as TGTGCCAGCTCGATCGGACAGGGCCTAAATTCACCCCTCCACTTT. Protein product: CASSIGQGLNSPLHF.

The DNA for the CDR3 is TGTGCCAGCACCTTCACCAACAGGGGTAGCTATGGCTACACCTTC. This sequence encodes CASTFTNRGSYGYTF. The chain couples TRBV6-5 to TRBJ1-2, with 7 bases identical to TRBD1. There are 15 residues in the CDR3. The V segment lost 7 bases and the J segment 4 bases; nucleotides outside the gene matches: 12. CDR1 is MNHEY and CDR2 is SVGAGI in the germline V gene.

This sequence joins TRBV5-1 and TRBJ2-2; D possibly matches TRBD1 or TRBD2 (6 bases each). The V gene's germline CDR1 is SGHRS and CDR2 YFSETQ. With 0 bases removed from V and 4 bases from J, the gap between germline ends came to 13 bases. This CDR3 spans 16 amino acids. CDR3 sequence: CASSLDGGASTGELFF. Written as DNA, the CDR3 is TGCGCCAGCAGCTTGGACGGGGGCGCTAGCACCGGGGAGCTGTTTTTT.

This clone turned up a few times. The chain couples TRBV4-1 to TRBJ2-7; no firm D call. Germline V gene lookup returns CDR1 MGHRA and CDR2 YSYEKL. V gave up 0 bases and J gave up 2 bases, with 14 bases separating them. CDR3 length: 16 amino acids. CDR3 DNA sequence: TGCGCCAGCAGCCAAGAGGTGTCCTCACGAACCTACGAGCAGTACTTC. It yields the protein CASSQEVSSRTYEQYF.

The chain joins TRBV28 to TRBJ2-3, with D tentatively TRBD1 (6 bases). The CDR3 has 17 amino acids. V lost 3 bases and J lost 3, with 19 bases in between. Per germline, CDR1 MDHEN and CDR2 SYDVKM. The CDR3 nucleotides read TGTGCCAGCAGTTTCCCAACGAACAGGGTTAGAACAGATACGCAGTATTTT. Protein sequence: CASSFPTNRVRTDTQYF.

The gene calls are TRBV29-1 and TRBJ1-1; D uncertain. The V end was cut by 0 bases, the J end by 6 bases, with 14 bases between. Germline-derived CDR1 and CDR2 are SQVTM and ANQGSEA. CDR3 length: 14 amino acids. The CDR3 spells CSVEDHGDNAEAFF. As DNA, the CDR3 is TGCAGCGTTGAAGATCATGGGGATAACGCTGAAGCTTTCTTT.

This sequence joins TRBV9 and TRBJ2-3, with TRBD1 matching over 7 bases. The CDR3 totals 16 residues. Germline-derived CDR1 and CDR2 are SGDLS and YYNGEE. The V segment lost 0 bases and the J segment 1 base; nucleotides outside the gene matches: 5. The CDR3 nucleotides read TGTGCCAGCAGCGTAGGGACAGGTTTTCGCACAGATACGCAGTATTTT. This translates into CASSVGTGFRTDTQYF. The variable domain in full, with the rest retrieved from reference TRBV9 and TRBJ2-3, is DSGVTQTPKHLITATGQRVTLRCSPRSGDLSVYWYQQSLDQGLQFLIQYYNGEERAKGNILERFSAQQFPDLHSELNLSSLELGDSALYFCASSVGTGFRTDTQYFGPGTRLTVL.

This sequence joins TRBV30 and TRBJ1-4; perhaps TRBD1 as D (6 bases). The CDR3 loop spans 15 amino acids. Germline values: CDR1 GTSNPN, CDR2 SVGIG (reference sequence). Trimming stripped 2 bases from V and 7 bases from J, with 17 bases between. Here the CDR3 reads CAWSPGGALREKLFF. The CDR3 coding sequence is TGTGCCTGGAGTCCCGGGGGCGCGTTGCGTGAAAAACTGTTTTTT.

The chain has TRBV12-1 and TRBJ2-4; TRBD1, as called in the table, went unchecked against the DNA. TRBV12-1 has pseudogene status. The CDR3 sequence is 14 residues long. The CDR3 reads CASSLTGVKNIQYF. The DNA of the CDR3 is TGTGCCAGCAGCCTGACAGGGGTCAAAAACATTCAGTACTTC.

The V call is TRBV7-9, the J call TRBJ1-1; a weak D match, TRBD1 (5 bases). The germline V gene has CDR1 SEHNR and CDR2 FQNEAQ (reference sequence). The V end was cut by 1 base, the J end by 8 bases, with 8 bases between. The CDR3 covers 12 residues. CDR3 bases: TGTGCCAGCAGCTTAGTTTGGGACGAAGCTTTCTTT. It specifies CASSLVWDEAFF. The variable domain in full, with the rest retrieved from reference TRBV7-9 and TRBJ1-1, is DTGVSQNPRHKITKRGQNVTFRCDPISEHNRLYWYRQTLGQGPEFLTYFQNEAQLEKSRLLSDRFSAERPKGSFSTLEIQRTEQGDSAMYLCASSLVWDEAFFGQGTRLTVV.

V gene TRBV6-6 combines with J gene TRBJ2-1, with D unclear. The V end was cut by 6 bases, the J end by 6 bases, with 9 bases between. CDR3 length equals 12 residues. Germline V gene sequence: CDR1 MNHNY, CDR2 SVGAGI (reference sequence). In DNA, the CDR3 is TGTGCCAGCAGCCAGCCCGGCAATGAGCAGTTCTTC. As protein: CASSQPGNEQFF.

The rearrangement joins TRBV14 to TRBJ2-1, with 9 bases lining up with TRBD2. This CDR3 spans 15 amino acids. Trimming took 4 bases from V and 5 from J; bases not matched to a gene: 6. Per germline, CDR1 SGHDN and CDR2 FVKESK. This CDR3 reads CASSPPSGGNNEQFF. CDR3 in DNA: TGTGCCAGCAGCCCACCGAGCGGGGGGAACAATGAGCAGTTCTTC.

The rearrangement uses TRBV14 and TRBJ2-2; the match to TRBD2 covers 11 bases. There are 15 residues in the CDR3. The germline V gene encodes CDR1 SGHDN and CDR2 FVKESK. The junction had 1 base not matched to a gene; V was cut back by 1 base and J by 6 bases. The CDR3 nucleotides read TGTGCCAGCAGCCAAGTTAGCGGGGGGGCCGGGGAGCTGTTTTTT. Its protein product is CASSQVSGGAGELFF.

The chain has TRBV2 and TRBJ1-6; D not certain. The CDR3 covers 11 residues. The V gene lost 6 bases and the J gene lost 7 bases, with 4 bases spanning the gap. CDR1 is SNHLY and CDR2 is FYNNEI in the germline V gene. As DNA, the CDR3 is TGTGCCAGCAGCCCCAATTCACCCCTCCACTTT. Its translation is CASSPNSPLHF.

The V and J genes are TRBV10-3 and TRBJ2-7; possibly TRBD1 for D (5 bases). Germline V CDR1 and CDR2: ENHRY, SYGVKD. This CDR3 contains 11 residues. Trimming took off 4 bases at V and 5 bases at J, with 6 bases between the two ends. CDR3: CAISVTDEQYF. The CDR3 bases are TGTGCCATCAGTGTGACAGACGAGCAGTACTTC.

The CDR3 DNA reads TGTGCCAGCAGTTCGACAGGTATTTACGAGCAGTACTTC. It is translated as CASSSTGIYEQYF. V and J are TRBV6-6 and TRBJ2-7; TRBD1 is a possible D gene (6 bases). The CDR3 totals 13 residues. The germline V gene encodes CDR1 MNHNY and CDR2 SVGAGI (reference sequence). Trimming removed 4 bases from V and 4 bases from J, with 11 bases in between.

This chain joins TRBV9 and TRBJ1-1; TRBD1 matches at 9 bases. Germline values: CDR1 SGDLS, CDR2 YYNGEE. The J segment lost 1 base and the V segment lost 4 bases, leaving 2 bases of the junction unmatched. There are 14 residues in the CDR3. The CDR3 DNA sequence: TGTGCCAGCAGCTGGGGACAGGGGAACACTGAAGCTTTCTTT. This codes for CASSWGQGNTEAFF.

This clone was detected only a few times. V is TRBV9 and J is TRBJ1-1; no clear D. Between the trimmed V and J ends, which lost 4 bases and 3 bases, there was a span of 7 bases. Per germline, CDR1 SGDLS and CDR2 YYNGEE. The CDR3 covers 12 residues. CDR3 region: CASSLRDTEAFF. The CDR3 coding sequence is TGTGCCAGCAGCTTACGAGACACTGAAGCTTTCTTT.

In its sample, this clone was seen once. V usage is TRBV4-2 and J usage is TRBJ1-3; TRBD1 aligns across 11 bases. From germline, CDR1 is LGHNA and CDR2 YNFKEQ. The CDR3 length is 16 residues. V gave up 4 bases and J gave up 6 bases; unmatched junction bases: 8. CDR3 sequence (DNA): TGTGCCAGCAGCCCGGGGACAGGGGGTATCCAAAACACCATATATTTT. The encoded protein is CASSPGTGGIQNTIYF.

The chain uses TRBV27 and TRBJ2-1, with TRBD1 matching 11 bases. There are 15 residues in the CDR3. V was pared by 4 bases and J by 7 bases, with 6 bases of the junction left unmatched. The germline gives CDR1 MNHEY, CDR2 SMNVEV (reference sequence). The CDR3 here is CASSWAGQGGNEQFF. For the CDR3, the DNA is TGTGCCAGCAGTTGGGCGGGACAGGGGGGAAATGAGCAGTTCTTC.

The chain uses TRBV7-6 and TRBJ2-7, with 11 bases matching TRBD2. The CDR3 consists of 15 residues. Germline CDR1 reads SGHVS; CDR2 reads FNYEAQ. V trimming: 5 bases; J trimming: 0 bases; junction bases outside the gene matches: 3. The chain's CDR3 is CASSPGTSGSYEQYF. The CDR3 nucleotides are TGTGCCAGCAGCCCCGGGACTAGCGGCTCCTACGAGCAGTACTTC.

The chain carries TRBV7-8 and TRBJ2-2; D might be TRBD1 (6 bases). CDR3 length equals 21 residues. V was trimmed by 5 bases and J by 3 bases, leaving 31 bases between them. CDR1 SGHVS and CDR2 FQNEAQ come from the germline V gene. The DNA for the CDR3 is TGTGCCAGCAGCCGTAGATTATCCACGAGAGTGGGTCGGACAGACACCGGGGAGCTGTTTTTT. Translating gives CASSRRLSTRVGRTDTGELFF.

The gene calls are TRBV7-8 and TRBJ1-5; 10 bases are a match to TRBD1. Germline V CDR1 and CDR2: SGHVS, FQNEAQ. Trimming at V came to 8 bases and at J to 5 bases, leaving 6 bases not matched to a gene. The CDR3 runs 14 residues. The CDR3 region is CASERDRGDQPQHF. CDR3 bases: TGTGCCAGCGAACGGGACAGGGGAGATCAGCCCCAGCATTTT.

The chain is built from TRBV4-3 and TRBJ2-3; 7 bases line up with TRBD1. The trim removed 0 bases at V and 11 bases at J, leaving 14 bases unmatched. Germline V CDR1 and CDR2: LGHNA, YSLEER. This CDR3 is 16 amino acids long. The CDR3 reads CASSQDLIVGGLRQYF. The DNA of the CDR3 is TGCGCCAGCAGCCAAGATTTAATTGTAGGGGGCCTGAGGCAGTATTTT.

The gene calls are TRBV5-8 and TRBJ1-1; D is uncertain. Germline CDR1 SGHTS, CDR2 YDEGEE. Trimming took 5 bases from V and 1 from J, leaving 15 bases between them. CDR3 length equals 15 residues. Here the CDR3 reads CASRPPGISNTEAFF. For the CDR3, the DNA is TGTGCCAGCAGACCACCCGGGATTTCGAACACTGAAGCTTTCTTT.

The chain uses TRBV7-9 and TRBJ2-7; D possibly matches TRBD1 or TRBD2 (5 bases each). The CDR3 covers 16 residues. Germline loops: CDR1 SEHNR, CDR2 FQNEAQ (reference sequence). Deletions cut 2 bases from V and 1 base from J, with 15 bases between. CDR3 nucleotide sequence: TGTGCCAGCAGCTTAAACAAGGGACCGAAGTCCTACGAGCAGTACTTC. Translating gives CASSLNKGPKSYEQYF.

The chain is built from TRBV29-1 and TRBJ2-7; D is ambiguous. The better agreement between TRBJ2-4 and the DNA end casts doubt on the J call. The CDR3 totals 12 residues. Germline-derived CDR1 and CDR2 are SQVTM and ANQGSEA. This chain's CDR3 is CSVETARDIQYF. The CDR3 bases are TGCAGCGTTGAGACGGCAAGGGACATTCAGTACTTC.

This clone showed up just a few times. CDR3 amino acids: CASGQNNYGYTF. The DNA for the CDR3 is TGTGCCAGCGGACAGAATAACTATGGCTACACCTTC. The chain is built from TRBV2 and TRBJ1-2; D perhaps matches TRBD1 (6 bases). V lost 8 bases to trimming and J lost 1 base, with 8 bases between them. The CDR3 consists of 12 residues. Germline-derived CDR1 and CDR2 are SNHLY and FYNNEI. The variable domain in full, with the rest retrieved from reference TRBV2 and TRBJ1-2, is EPEVTQTPSHQVTQMGQEVILRCVPISNHLYFYWYRQILGQKVEFLVSFYNNEISEKSEIFDDQFSVERPDGSNFTLKIRSTKLEDSAMYFCASGQNNYGYTFGSGTRLTVV.